This T cell receptor (beta chain) was sequenced for a study of cytomegalovirus exposure and HLA in healthy donors. Study information: T cells numbering around 180 million yielded around 120 million unique TCR beta sequences in an earlier analysis.

PCR primers comprised 60 Vbeta and 13 Jbeta primers. Here immunoSEQ multiplex PCR was the method, and the copy in TCRdb shows in-frame clones only, minus some. This table holds roughly 38,000 clones, 65% to 85% found once. Germline values: CDR1 LNHDA, CDR2 SQIVND (reference sequence). The CDR3 is 16 residues long. V gave up 10 bases and J gave up 1 base, with 20 bases separating them. The clonotype was recovered from a woman aged 25 to 39 in good health and CMV-seropositive. Sequencing used PBMCs. The V call is TRBV19, the J call TRBJ1-5; no clear D. Written as DNA, the CDR3 is TGTGCCACCTCCTGGCAACGCTCGGGGAGCAATCAGCCCCAGCATTTT. It translates to CATSWQRSGSNQPQHF.